The clone carrying this T cell receptor beta chain came up a few times. These data belong to a study of graft-versus-host responses after intestinal transplantation. Turning to the study itself: Transplantation in recipients was multivisceral, liver-intestinal, or isolated intestinal. All recipients were given anti-thymocyte globulin induction, and tacrolimus and steroids were then administered for around three years.

Researchers placed approximately 200,000 CFSE-labeled responder cells in culture with approximately 200,000 irradiated, violet-dye-labeled stimulator cells. The responders that had proliferated, CFSE-low CD3+CD4+ and CD3+CD8+ cells, were sorted after the reaction. Study findings and constraints: Recipient marrow held GvH clones, some first seen in ileum or blood.

The table came from immunoSEQ multiplex PCR; TCRdb's copy has only in-frame clones and leaves some out. The data hold 20,000 to 25,000 clones, with about 45% observed a single time. The TCR sequence derives from a human patient who was an organ donor for intestinal transplantation. Sequencing used alloreactive CD8+ T cells from a mixed lymphocyte reaction culture, obtained before transplantation. Subset denoted: CFSE-low proliferating T cells sorted from roughly 6-day pre-transplant mixed lymphocyte reaction (GvH or HvG direction).

As DNA, the CDR3 is TGTGCCAGCGCTCGGGCCCCCCGCTCCTACAATGAGCAGTTCTTC. The encoded protein is CASARAPRSYNEQFF. The V and J genes are TRBV27 and TRBJ2-1; D is undetermined. V was cut by 8 bases and J by 0 bases, with 14 bases left in between. The CDR3 is 15 residues long. Germline V gene lookup returns CDR1 MNHEY and CDR2 SMNVEV (reference sequence).